These T cell receptor beta chains were read from a single sample in a study of neoadjuvant anti-PD-1 for oral cavity cancer. The protocol was immunoSEQ multiplex PCR, while the TCRdb copy is restricted to in-frame clones and leaves out a portion. This table holds fewer than 7,000 clones, roughly 74% found once. The starting material was PBMCs, obtained before nivolumab (anti-PD-1) treatment. These TCRs come from a person aged 35-79 years with oral cavity squamous cell carcinoma. CDR3s include the opening cysteine and the closing phenylalanine or tryptophan. Each record gives: clone size, D gene, V gene, CDR3 length, J gene, CDR3 DNA, CDR3 protein. The D gene is left open where the match is weak. Only part of the rows carry a size: once, few, many, or a class if the clone is expanded.

.	.	TRBV14	16	TRBJ2-1	TGTGCCAGCAGCCAAAACGCAGGTTCCGACTGGGGTGAGCAGTTCTTC	CASSQNAGSDWGEQFF
.	.	TRBV19	14	TRBJ1-4	TGTGCCAGTCAGCATGGGACAAGTAATGAAAAACTGTTTTTT	CASQHGTSNEKLFF
.	TRBD1	TRBV19	15	TRBJ1-1	TGTGCCAGTAGCCGACAGGGAAGGCTGAACACTGAAGCTTTCTTT	CASSRQGRLNTEAFF
.	.	TRBV4-3	14	TRBJ1-1	TGCGCCAGCAGCCAAGATAGAGGGAACACTGAAGCTTTCTTT	CASSQDRGNTEAFF
.	.	TRBV10-2	16	TRBJ2-7	TGCGCCACCCAGACTCGATCACAGGGAAACCCCCACGAGCAGTACTTC	CATQTRSQGNPHEQYF
once	TRBD1	TRBV19	13	TRBJ1-3	TGTGCCAGTAGGAGGGACAGGACAAGCACCATATATTTT	CASRRDRTSTIYF
large	TRBD2	TRBV5-4	15	TRBJ2-5	TGTGCCAGCAGCTCGGGACTAGTAGGGAGACAGACCCAGTACTTC	CASSSGLVGRQTQYF
.	TRBD1	TRBV12-5	16	TRBJ2-7	TGTGCTAGTGGGGCTCCACAGGGGTCCCGCTCCTACGAGCAGTACTTC	CASGAPQGSRSYEQYF
.	.	TRBV4-1	17	TRBJ1-2	TGCGCCAGCAGCCAAGATATTATACAGAGAACTTTCTATGGCTACACCTTC	CASSQDIIQRTFYGYTF
.	.	TRBV5-4	14	TRBJ1-2	TGTGCCAGCAGCGTGGGTGGCGCTAACTATGGCTACACCTTC	CASSVGGANYGYTF
.	.	TRBV7-8	16	TRBJ1-5	TGTGCCAGCAGCTCTACGCGGACATCTAGCAATCAGCCCCAGCATTTT	CASSSTRTSSNQPQHF
.	.	TRBV5-4	13	TRBJ1-1	TGTGCCAGCAGCTTGGGGGTGAACACTGAAGCTTTCTTT	CASSLGVNTEAFF
.	.	TRBV5-1	14	TRBJ2-1	TGCGCCAGCAGCGGGGACACTTCCTACAATGAGCAGTTCTTC	CASSGDTSYNEQFF
few	.	TRBV7-2	15	TRBJ2-7	TGTGCCAGCAGCTCCTCAGGGTCACTTTTCCACGAGCAGTACTTC	CASSSSGSLFHEQYF
.	.	TRBV7-9	12	TRBJ1-4	TGTGCCAGCAGCTTATCCGGTGAAAAACTGTTTTTT	CASSLSGEKLFF
.	.	TRBV6-6	15	TRBJ2-7	TGTGCCAGCAGTCTGACACAGACTACCTCCTACGAGCAGTACTTC	CASSLTQTTSYEQYF
.	.	TRBV6-5	13	TRBJ1-4	TGTGCCAGCTTCTTGCCAACTAATGAAAAACTGTTTTTT	CASFLPTNEKLFF
.	.	TRBV19	15	TRBJ2-5	TGTGCCAGTAGCCGAGCCCTGGACGGCCAAGAGACCCAGTACTTC	CASSRALDGQETQYF
.	.	TRBV10-2	14	TRBJ2-2	TGCGCCAGCAGTGCTTTGGCGAACACCGGGGAGCTGTTTTTT	CASSALANTGELFF
.	TRBD2	TRBV7-2	15	TRBJ2-5	TGTGCCAGCAGCCTCCGACTAGCGGGGTCGGAGACCCAGTACTTC	CASSLRLAGSETQYF
once	.	TRBV7-9	15	TRBJ1-5	TGTGCCAGCAGCCCAGTGGAGGTCGTCAATCAGCCCCAGCATTTT	CASSPVEVVNQPQHF
once	TRBD1	TRBV27	13	TRBJ2-7	TGTGCCACCTCGACAGGGAAAAGCTACGAGCAGTACTTC	CATSTGKSYEQYF
few	.	TRBV7-2	14	TRBJ2-2	TGTGCCAGCAGCCGTCTGCCCACAGAGGGGGAGCTGTTTTTT	CASSRLPTEGELFF
few	.	TRBV4-1	16	TRBJ2-7	TGCGCCAGCAGCCAATCTAGTGCTGGGATTACCTACGAGCAGTACTTC	CASSQSSAGITYEQYF
.	.	TRBV7-6	17	TRBJ1-5	TGTGCCAGCAGCTTACTTCTCAGGGTTGACGCGGGTCAGCCCCAGCATTTT	CASSLLLRVDAGQPQHF
.	.	TRBV28	14	TRBJ1-2	TGTGCCAGCAGCCCGGCCCGGGACGCAGATGGCTACACCTTC	CASSPARDADGYTF
.	TRBD1	TRBV6-5	14	TRBJ1-1	TGTGCCAGCATTACGGACAGGGGGCGAACTGAAGCTTTCTTT	CASITDRGRTEAFF
.	.	TRBV4-1	14	TRBJ1-5	TGCGCCAGCAGCCAAGACAGGGAAATCCAGCCCCAGCATTTT	CASSQDREIQPQHF
.	TRBD2	TRBV29-1	13	TRBJ2-2	TGCAGCGTCCGACTAGCGGGTACCGGGGAGCTGTTTTTT	CSVRLAGTGELFF
.	.	TRBV13	16	TRBJ2-7	TGTGCCAGCAGCCGTAGGGGAGGAGAGCTTTCCTACGAGCAGTACTTC	CASSRRGGELSYEQYF
.	TRBD2	TRBV10-3	17	TRBJ2-2	TGTGCCATCAGTGACCGCCTTGGGACTAGCGGATCCGGGGAGCTGTTTTTT	CAISDRLGTSGSGELFF
few	TRBD1	TRBV5-4	13	TRBJ1-2	TGTGCCAGCAGCCTAGACAGGGGAGGTGGCTACACCTTC	CASSLDRGGGYTF
.	.	TRBV20-1	11	TRBJ1-3	TGCAGTGCCCAGTTGGGAAACACCATATATTTT	CSAQLGNTIYF
.	.	TRBV6-5	13	TRBJ1-2	TGTGCCAGCAGTCCAGGGTTTCTGTATGGCTACACCTTC	CASSPGFLYGYTF
.	.	TRBV25-1	15	TRBJ2-1	TGTGCCAGCAGTATGGCAGGGCCTTCCTACAATGAGCAGTTCTTC	CASSMAGPSYNEQFF
.	.	TRBV4-1	16	TRBJ1-4	TGCGCCAGCAGCCAGGACTACGGGGGCGGTTATGAAAAACTGTTTTTT	CASSQDYGGGYEKLFF
.	.	TRBV14	15	TRBJ1-2	TGTGCCAGCAGCCAAGAAATGGGGTCTATCTATGGCTACACCTTC	CASSQEMGSIYGYTF
.	TRBD1	TRBV29-1	13	TRBJ1-4	TGCAGCGTTGAAGGGACAGGGACTGAAAAACTGTTTTTT	CSVEGTGTEKLFF
.	TRBD1	TRBV5-6	14	TRBJ2-4	TGTGCCAGCAGCACAACAGGGGTTGGGAACATTCAGTACTTC	CASSTTGVGNIQYF
few	.	TRBV6-1	14	TRBJ1-1	TGTGCCAGCAGTGCGGTGGGCGTGGACACTGAAGCTTTCTTT	CASSAVGVDTEAFF
.	.	TRBV30	15	TRBJ2-2	TGTGCCTGGAGCCCCCATGACCCGGGGACCGGGGAGCTGTTTTTT	CAWSPHDPGTGELFF
.	.	TRBV10-3	13	TRBJ1-5	TGTGCCATCAGTGAGGGGTCCGGACAGCCCCAGCATTTT	CAISEGSGQPQHF
.	TRBD2	TRBV19	14	TRBJ2-7	TGTGCCAGTAGTTCCCGGGGGGGGCCCTACGAGCAGTACTTC	CASSSRGGPYEQYF
.	.	TRBV7-8	14	TRBJ2-4	TGTGCCAGCAGCCCGACTGAGCCGGGGGACATTCAGTACTTC	CASSPTEPGDIQYF
.	.	TRBV2	14	TRBJ2-6	TGTGCCAGCAGTGATGGCCCCCCCCACAACGTCCTGACTTTC	CASSDGPPHNVLTF
few	.	TRBV4-3	13	TRBJ1-2	TGCGCCAGCAGCCAAGATCCCCGGTATGGCTACACCTTC	CASSQDPRYGYTF
.	TRBD1	TRBV11-2	17	TRBJ1-2	TGTGCCAGCAGACCTATCGGCGTAAGAACAGGGGAGTATGGCTACACCTTC	CASRPIGVRTGEYGYTF